The rows below give T cell receptor beta chains drawn from one sample of a study of OX40 agonist ivuxolimab in advanced cancers. Produced via immunoSEQ multiplex PCR; TCRdb's table is partial and in-frame only. The repertoire has approximately 66,000 clones, 85% to 90% of them found once; the top ten carry about 6.3%. Sequenced material: CD4+ or CD8+ T cells sorted from blood, taken in a trial of the OX40 agonist ivuxolimab. The receptors derive from an adult with an advanced solid tumor such as melanoma, head and neck, liver or kidney cancer. Each CDR3 is given with its conserved first and last residue. D genes are given only for firm matches. Expanded clones are given a class, and other clones once, few, many or no size at all.

>NA|14|TRBV19|NA|TRBJ2-7
CASSIRDGYNEQYF
TGTGCCAGTAGTATACGGGACGGGTACAACGAGCAGTACTTC
>NA|15|TRBV27|NA|TRBJ1-5
CASSPLWGGNQPQHF
TGTGCCAGCAGTCCCCTATGGGGGGGGAATCAGCCCCAGCATTTT
>NA|13|TRBV10-2|TRBD1|TRBJ1-3
CASRNRGEDTIYF
TGCGCCAGCAGGAACAGGGGTGAAGACACCATATATTTT
>few|15|TRBV9|TRBD1|TRBJ1-4
CASSGGSDRAHKLFF
TGTGCCAGCAGCGGGGGATCGGACAGGGCGCATAAACTGTTTTTT
>NA|13|TRBV28|NA|TRBJ1-1
CASSLGVATEAFF
TGTGCCAGCAGTTTGGGGGTAGCCACTGAAGCTTTCTTT
>NA|15|TRBV7-3|NA|TRBJ1-2
CASSLKDAGDYGYTF
TGTGCCAGCAGCTTAAAAGATGCAGGGGACTATGGCTACACCTTC
>NA|14|TRBV4-3|NA|TRBJ2-7
CASSPIQSSYEQYF
TGCGCCAGCAGCCCAATACAGAGCTCCTACGAGCAGTACTTC
>NA|15|TRBV7-9|TRBD2|TRBJ2-1
CASSLGTSGFDEQFF
TGTGCCAGCAGCCTCGGGACTAGCGGGTTCGATGAGCAGTTCTTC
>NA|14|TRBV9|TRBD1|TRBJ2-2
CASRGQGATGELFF
TGTGCCAGCAGAGGACAGGGGGCCACCGGGGAGCTGTTTTTT
>NA|15|TRBV19|NA|TRBJ1-3
CASSQWPGMGNTIYF
TGTGCCAGTAGCCAATGGCCCGGGATGGGAAACACCATATATTTT
>NA|11|TRBV28|NA|TRBJ1-1
CASRRNTEAFF
TGTGCCAGCAGGCGAAACACTGAAGCTTTCTTT
>NA|15|TRBV4-2|TRBD1|TRBJ1-1
CASSHGQGSNTEAFF
TGTGCCAGCAGCCACGGACAGGGGTCGAACACTGAAGCTTTCTTT
>NA|12|TRBV7-9|NA|TRBJ2-1
CASSSSSSEQFF
TGTGCCAGCAGCTCCTCTAGTTCTGAGCAGTTCTTC
>NA|16|TRBV18|TRBD2|TRBJ2-3
CASSYRGGGDTDTQYF
TGTGCCAGCTCGTACCGCGGCGGGGGGGACACAGATACGCAGTATTTT
>few|16|TRBV5-6|NA|TRBJ2-7
CASSQDRGQEIYEQYF
TGTGCCAGCAGCCAAGACCGGGGGCAAGAAATCTACGAGCAGTACTTC
>once|14|TRBV19|TRBD1|TRBJ1-1
CASSWTGMNTEAFF
TGTGCCAGTAGCTGGACAGGCATGAACACTGAAGCTTTCTTT
>NA|17|TRBV4-3|NA|TRBJ2-1
CASSQDPPRTHYNEQFF
TGCGCCAGCAGCCAAGACCCCCCCAGGACCCATTACAATGAGCAGTTCTTC
>NA|16|TRBV27|TRBD1|TRBJ2-1
CASSLSGQEKYNEQFF
TGTGCCAGCAGTTTATCCGGACAGGAGAAATACAATGAGCAGTTCTTC
>NA|17|TRBV6-1|NA|TRBJ1-2
CASSEAVPGSSIYGYTF
TGTGCCAGCAGTGAAGCAGTCCCCGGGTCCTCTATCTATGGCTACACCTTC
>NA|14|TRBV4-2|NA|TRBJ2-1
CASSQDEGIDEQFF
TGTGCCAGCAGCCAAGACGAGGGAATCGATGAGCAGTTCTTC
>NA|12|TRBV12-5|NA|TRBJ2-5
CASGLTPGTQYF
TGTGCTAGTGGTTTGACTCCGGGGACCCAGTACTTC
>NA|13|TRBV7-9|NA|TRBJ1-1
CASSGSMNTEAFF
TGTGCCAGCAGTGGGTCGATGAACACTGAAGCTTTCTTT
>once|16|TRBV6-5|NA|TRBJ1-2
CASSYGTAEGGYGYTF
TGTGCCAGCAGTTACGGCACAGCCGAAGGCGGCTATGGCTACACCTTC
>NA|11|TRBV6-9|NA|TRBJ2-3
CASSYGDTQYF
TGTGCCAGCAGTTATGGCGATACGCAGTATTTT
>NA|15|TRBV28|NA|TRBJ2-7
CASTKGVLSRYEQYF
TGTGCCAGCACAAAGGGAGTACTTTCCCGCTACGAGCAGTACTTC
>NA|12|TRBV28|NA|TRBJ1-1
CASSLVNTEAFF
TGTGCCAGCAGTTTGGTGAACACTGAAGCTTTCTTT
>few|13|TRBV19|NA|TRBJ2-7
CASSFGQTYEQYF
TGTGCCAGTAGTTTCGGACAGACCTACGAGCAGTACTTC
>NA|15|TRBV2|NA|TRBJ1-1
CASRSTTGMNTEAFF
TGTGCCAGCAGGTCTACAACAGGGATGAACACTGAAGCTTTCTTT